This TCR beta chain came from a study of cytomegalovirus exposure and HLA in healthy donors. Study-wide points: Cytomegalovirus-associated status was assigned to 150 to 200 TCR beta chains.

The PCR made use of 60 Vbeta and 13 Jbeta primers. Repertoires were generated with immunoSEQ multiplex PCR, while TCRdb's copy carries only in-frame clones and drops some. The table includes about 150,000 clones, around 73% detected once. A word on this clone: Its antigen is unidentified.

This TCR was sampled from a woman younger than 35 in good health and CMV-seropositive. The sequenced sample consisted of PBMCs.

CDR3 amino acids: CASSDPLDRVMSYKGNQPQHF. The CDR3, as DNA: TGTGCCAGCAGTGACCCTTTAGACAGGGTAATGTCGTACAAGGGCAATCAGCCCCAGCATTTT. The chain employs TRBV6-4 and TRBJ1-5; 7 bases align to TRBD1. The germline V gene encodes CDR1 MRHNA and CDR2 SNTAGT. The V and J ends lost 2 bases and 2 bases, in that order; junction bases with no gene match: 21. The CDR3 is 21 amino acids.